This T cell receptor (beta chain) came from a study of early T cells in non-severe SARS-CoV-2 infection. About the study: Chains stayed unpaired after sequencing of bulk RNA from unsorted whole blood. Study outcomes and limitations: A preference for anti-spike CD8 responses marked VDJdb matching, which missed private and CD4 specificities.

With respect to this clonotype: Its specificity is not known.

The CDR3 extends over 13 amino acids. Trimming took 4 bases from V and 0 from J, leaving 7 bases between them. Germline CDR1 reads SGDLS; CDR2 reads YYNGEE. Using its own MiXCR run on the 5' RACE reads, TCRdb lists one record per CDR3 protein. The sample consists of about 64,000 distinct CDR3 sequences, just over 20% of them appearing once. The rearrangement joins TRBV9 to TRBJ1-1; D unclear. The TCR was taken from an adult who was a healthcare worker with PCR-confirmed SARS-CoV-2 infection or an uninfected control (not recorded which). Sequences were derived from whole blood, sampled at baseline. The CDR3 DNA sequence: TGTGCCAGCAGCCAAGGGATGAACACTGAAGCTTTCTTT. It codes for CASSQGMNTEAFF.